The next 2 T cell receptor beta chains were all read from a single sample in a study of cytomegalovirus exposure and HLA in healthy donors. Profiling relied on immunoSEQ multiplex PCR, and the TCRdb table lists in-frame clones only, not all of them. This table holds approximately 300,000 clones, 80% to 90% found once. Source material: PBMCs. The receptors come from a woman under 30 in good health and CMV-seronegative.

The chain has TRBV13 and TRBJ2-7; 9 nucleotides align to TRBD1. Per the germline V gene, CDR1 is PRHDT and CDR2 is FYEKMQ (reference sequence). The CDR3 runs to 14 residues. The V segment lost 3 bases and the J segment 5 bases; nucleotides outside the gene matches: 5. CDR3: CASSFGQGSHEQYF. The CDR3 region has the DNA TGTGCCAGCAGCTTTGGACAGGGGAGCCACGAGCAGTACTTC. The whole variable domain, remainder taken from reference TRBV13 and TRBJ2-7, is AAGVIQSPRHLIKEKRETATLKCYPIPRHDTVYWYQQGPGQDPQFLISFYEKMQSDKGSIPDRFSAQQFSDYHSELNMSSLELGDSALYFCASSFGQGSHEQYFGPGTRLTVT.

The rearrangement joins TRBV27 to TRBJ1-3; D uncertain. With 4 bases removed from V and 2 bases from J, the gap between germline ends came to 9 bases. The CDR3 spans 14 residues. Germline values: CDR1 MNHEY, CDR2 SMNVEV (reference sequence). CDR3 protein: CASSSLGAGNTIYF. The CDR3 DNA reads as TGTGCCAGCAGTTCCCTCGGGGCTGGAAACACCATATATTTT.